The 11 T cell receptor beta chains below were found in one sample sequenced in a study of shared clonotypes between healthy human individuals. The data were produced by immunoSEQ multiplex PCR, yet TCRdb's version contains in-frame clones alone and is incomplete. In the table there are approximately 1.5 million clones, 97% to 99% of which are singletons. Specimen: naive CD4+ T cells sorted from blood. As for subset: CD45RA+ positively selected. The receptors were sampled from a man aged 25-45 years in good health.

In its sample, this clone was seen once. The junction departs from the called germline gene at one end, perhaps through a read error. J is TRBJ1-1 and V is TRBV28; 11 bases fit TRBD1. The CDR3 is 16 amino acids. Germline loops: CDR1 MDHEN, CDR2 SYDVKM. DNA for the CDR3: TGTGCCAGCAGTTTATTGTCGGCGCGGGACAGGGGGAGTTGGGACTTT. Its protein product is CASSLLSARDRGSWDF.

The chain joins TRBV7-9 to TRBJ2-1, with D possibly matching TRBD1 (6 bases). CDR1 is SEHNR and CDR2 is FQNEAQ in the germline V gene (reference sequence). CDR3 size: 16 residues. Trimming removed 1 base from V and 5 bases from J, with 15 bases in between. In DNA form, the CDR3 reads TGTGCCAGCAGCTTAGAGGGGGTTGGGGCGAACAATGAGCAGTTCTTC. As protein: CASSLEGVGANNEQFF.

The CDR3 bases are TGCGCCAGCAGCATGGGACAGGGCCCTGAAGCTTTCTTT. Protein sequence: CASSMGQGPEAFF. The V call is TRBV5-1, the J call TRBJ1-1; 9 nucleotides line up with TRBD1. Germline values: CDR1 SGHRS, CDR2 YFSETQ. This CDR3 has 13 residues. J was trimmed by 6 bases and V by 4 bases; bases with no gene match: 4.

This chain joins TRBV13 and TRBJ1-3; the match to TRBD1 covers 7 bases. Germline loops: CDR1 PRHDT, CDR2 FYEKMQ (reference sequence). The CDR3 has 14 residues. V lost 4 bases to trimming and J lost 8 bases; unmatched junction nucleotides: 8. In DNA form, the CDR3 reads TGTGCCAGCAGCTCGGTGGGGACAGCGGACACCATATATTTT. Translation gives CASSSVGTADTIYF.

The chain has TRBV7-9 and TRBJ2-1; 8 bases agree with TRBD2. This CDR3 has 15 residues. Germline V gene sequence: CDR1 SEHNR, CDR2 FQNEAQ (reference sequence). V lost 4 bases and J lost 7; bases outside the gene matches: 9. CDR3 nucleotides: TGTGCCAGCAGCTCCCGGGAGCGGGAGAAAAATGAGCAGTTCTTC. Protein: CASSSREREKNEQFF.

The sample holds one count of this clone. The chain links TRBV7-2 to TRBJ2-1; D possibly corresponds to TRBD2 (5 bases). The CDR3 extends over 15 amino acids. V was shortened by 4 bases and J by 7 bases, with 17 bases between the two germline ends. The germline CDR1 and CDR2 sequences are SGHTA and FQGNSA. The CDR3 region has the DNA TGTGCCAGCAGCTACCGCTTGGCGGGTAAAAATGAGCAGTTCTTC. Its translation is CASSYRLAGKNEQFF.

The CDR3 coding sequence is TGTGCCAGCAGTTATCCGCAGACAGGGGGAAGGACTGAAGCTTTCTTT. Protein sequence: CASSYPQTGGRTEAFF. The chain links TRBV6-6 to TRBJ1-1; 9 positions agree with TRBD1. V lost 3 bases to trimming and J lost 5 bases; unmatched junction nucleotides: 10. The CDR3 loop spans 16 amino acids. Germline V gene data show CDR1 as MNHNY and CDR2 as SVGAGI (reference sequence).

The V and J genes are TRBV14 and TRBJ2-1, with 11 bases matching TRBD2. With V trimmed by 1 base and J by 6 bases, 11 bases remained unmatched. This CDR3 is 18 amino acids long. CDR1 SGHDN and CDR2 FVKESK come from the germline V gene. The CDR3 sequence: CASSQGHRGSGRANEQFF. The CDR3 DNA reads TGTGCCAGCAGCCAAGGTCATCGGGGTAGCGGGAGGGCCAATGAGCAGTTCTTC.

This chain joins TRBV19 and TRBJ2-3, with 7 bases that match TRBD1. Germline CDR1 reads LNHDA; CDR2 reads SQIVND (reference sequence). There are 14 residues in the CDR3. The ends lost 5 bases at V and 4 bases at J; junction bases unmatched: 6. DNA for the CDR3: TGTGCCAGTAGTCTTCGACAGGGCCCAGATACGCAGTATTTT. Translated, it gives CASSLRQGPDTQYF. Using reference TRBV19 and TRBJ2-3 for the parts outside the CDR3, the full variable domain is DGGITQSPKYLFRKEGQNVTLSCEQNLNHDAMYWYRQDPGQGLRLIYYSQIVNDFQKGDIAEGYSVSREKKESFPLTVTSAQKNPTAFYLCASSLRQGPDTQYFGPGTRLTVL.

The chain employs TRBV5-6 and TRBJ1-2, with D maybe TRBD1 (6 bases). Trimming cost V 5 bases and J 4 bases, with 15 bases left between them. Germline CDR1 and CDR2: SGHDT and YYEEEE. The CDR3 runs to 14 residues. CDR3: CASSYDRTAYGYTF. DNA for the CDR3: TGTGCCAGCAGTTACGACAGGACGGCCTATGGCTACACCTTC.

V is TRBV7-9 and J is TRBJ1-5; the match to TRBD1 covers 7 bases. The germline V gene has CDR1 SEHNR and CDR2 FQNEAQ (reference sequence). The length of the CDR3 is 14 residues. Trimming took 5 bases from V and 5 from J; bases not matched to a gene: 6. The CDR3 reads CASSSWTGDQPQHF. The CDR3 coding sequence is TGTGCCAGCAGCAGCTGGACAGGAGATCAGCCCCAGCATTTT.